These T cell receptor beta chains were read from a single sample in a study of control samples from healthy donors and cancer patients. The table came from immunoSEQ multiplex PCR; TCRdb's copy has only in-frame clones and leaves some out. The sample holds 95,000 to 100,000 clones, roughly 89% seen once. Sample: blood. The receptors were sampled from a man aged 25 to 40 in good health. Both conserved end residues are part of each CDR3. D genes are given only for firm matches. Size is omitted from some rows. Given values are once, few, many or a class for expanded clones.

CASSLLNTGELFF	TGTGCCAGCAGCTTACTGAACACCGGGGAGCTGTTTTTT	13	.	TRBV27	TRBJ2-2	.
CASSGGSRDTQYF	TGTGCCAGCAGTGGAGGCAGCAGAGATACGCAGTATTTT	13	.	TRBV2	TRBJ2-3	.
CASSLGQVQRQGYTF	TGTGCCAGCAGTCTAGGACAGGTTCAGCGTCAGGGCTACACCTTC	15	.	TRBV6-5	TRBJ1-2	TRBD1
CASSTQPGGSYNEQFF	TGTGCCAGCTCAACTCAGCCTGGCGGGTCCTACAATGAGCAGTTCTTC	16	.	TRBV18	TRBJ2-1	.
CASSLRQVSKNTEAFF	TGTGCCAGCAGCTTACGCCAGGTGTCCAAGAACACTGAAGCTTTCTTT	16	.	TRBV7-8	TRBJ1-1	.
CASSLQSTESRAFF	TGTGCCAGCAGCTTACAGTCGACAGAGAGCAGGGCTTTCTTT	14	once	TRBV7-3	TRBJ1-1	.
CASSFIGQRTDTQYF	TGTGCCAGCAGCTTCATAGGGCAGCGCACAGATACGCAGTATTTT	15	once	TRBV27	TRBJ2-3	.
CASSGQGNSPLHF	TGTGCCAGCAGCGGGCAGGGTAATTCACCCCTCCACTTT	13	.	TRBV12-3/TRBV12-4	TRBJ1-6	.
CASSLGYTDTQYF	TGTGCCAGCAGCTTAGGGTATACAGATACGCAGTATTTT	13	.	TRBV7-9	TRBJ2-3	.
CASSPQPDRAGETQYF	TGTGCCAGCAGTCCTCAACCGGACAGGGCGGGAGAGACCCAGTACTTC	16	few	TRBV28	TRBJ2-5	TRBD1
CSARGGFEQYF	TGCAGTGCCCGGGGGGGGTTCGAGCAGTACTTC	11	.	TRBV20-1	TRBJ2-7	TRBD2
CASSPRAFPLAGNTDTQYF	TGTGCCAGCAGTCCCCGGGCCTTCCCTCTAGCGGGGAACACAGATACGCAGTATTTT	19	.	TRBV2	TRBJ2-3	TRBD2
CASSFIQGAAEAFF	TGTGCCAGCAGCTTCATACAGGGGGCGGCTGAAGCTTTCTTT	14	.	TRBV11-1	TRBJ1-1	TRBD1
CASSQDLAATEDTQYF	TGCGCCAGCAGCCAAGATTTAGCGGCCACGGAGGATACGCAGTATTTT	16	.	TRBV4-3	TRBJ2-3	.
CASSLRLAGYEQYF	TGCGCCAGCAGCCTTAGACTAGCGGGGTACGAGCAGTACTTC	14	.	TRBV4-1	TRBJ2-7	TRBD2
CASSPTPGSYNEQFF	TGTGCCAGCAGCCCCACTCCTGGCTCCTACAATGAGCAGTTCTTC	15	.	TRBV6-6	TRBJ2-1	.
CASSLREGDTQYF	TGTGCCAGCAGCTTGCGGGAAGGAGATACGCAGTATTTT	13	.	TRBV7-3	TRBJ2-3	.